The clone carrying this T cell receptor (beta chain) turned up a few times. The antigen remains undetermined. This entry belongs to a study of CD8+ T cells in alopecia areata. Regarding the study as a whole: Researchers report lesional scalp, most notably alopecia totalis/universalis, outstripped normal scalp in clonality.

Trimming removed 8 bases from V and 2 bases from J, with 13 bases in between. The CDR3 has 12 amino acids. Germline V lookup: CDR1 SQVTM, CDR2 ANQGSEA. Sequencing used cDNA as its template, made by extracting RNA and reverse transcribing it. The method was immunoSEQ multiplex PCR; TCRdb's version includes in-frame clones alone and lacks a portion of them. The sample holds 120,000 or so clones, approximately 47% seen once. Sequencing input: NKG2D-low CD8+ T cells sorted from blood. The TCR was taken from a human donor with alopecia areata. This chain links TRBV29-1 with TRBJ2-7; a weak D match, TRBD2 (6 bases). CDR3 bases: TGCAGCACTCAGGCGGGACCCTACGAGCAGTACTTC. It translates to CSTQAGPYEQYF.